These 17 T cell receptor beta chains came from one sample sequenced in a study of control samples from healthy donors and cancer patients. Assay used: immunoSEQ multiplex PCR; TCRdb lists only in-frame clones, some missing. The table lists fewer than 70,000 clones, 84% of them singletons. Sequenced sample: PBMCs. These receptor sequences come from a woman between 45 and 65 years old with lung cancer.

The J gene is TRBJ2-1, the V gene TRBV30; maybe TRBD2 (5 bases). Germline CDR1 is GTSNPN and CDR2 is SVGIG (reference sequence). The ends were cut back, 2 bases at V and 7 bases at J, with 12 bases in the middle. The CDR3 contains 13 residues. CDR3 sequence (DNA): TGTGCCTGGAGTATCAGACGAGGGAATGAGCAGTTCTTC. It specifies CAWSIRRGNEQFF.

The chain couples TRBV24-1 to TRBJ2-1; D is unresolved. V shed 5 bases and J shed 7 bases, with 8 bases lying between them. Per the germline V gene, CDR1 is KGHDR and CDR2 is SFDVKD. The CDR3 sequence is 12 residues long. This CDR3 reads CATSAGLNEQFF. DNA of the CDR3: TGTGCCACCAGTGCCGGGTTGAATGAGCAGTTCTTC.

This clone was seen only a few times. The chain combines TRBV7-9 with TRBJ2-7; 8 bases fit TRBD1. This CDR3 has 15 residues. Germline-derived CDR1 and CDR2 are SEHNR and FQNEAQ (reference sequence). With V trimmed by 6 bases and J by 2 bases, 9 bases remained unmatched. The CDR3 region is CASSSGGSGTYEQYF. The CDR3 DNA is TGTGCCAGCAGTTCAGGGGGCTCGGGGACCTACGAGCAGTACTTC.

CDR3 protein: CASSQDRGPTFYEQYF. In DNA, the CDR3 is TGCGCCAGCAGCCAAGATCGAGGTCCCACGTTCTACGAGCAGTACTTC. This rearrangement joins TRBV4-3 to TRBJ2-7; D gene uncertain. The CDR3 is 16 amino acids. From germline, CDR1 is LGHNA and CDR2 YSLEER. V was shortened by 0 bases and J by 3 bases, with 15 bases between the two germline ends.

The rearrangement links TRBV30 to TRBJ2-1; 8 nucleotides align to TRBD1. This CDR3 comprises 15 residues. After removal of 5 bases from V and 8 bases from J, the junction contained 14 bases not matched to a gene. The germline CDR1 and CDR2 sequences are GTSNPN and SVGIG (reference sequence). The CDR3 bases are TGTGCCTGGGGCCTGGGGCAGGGGGCGCTTTATGAGCAGTTCTTC. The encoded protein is CAWGLGQGALYEQFF.

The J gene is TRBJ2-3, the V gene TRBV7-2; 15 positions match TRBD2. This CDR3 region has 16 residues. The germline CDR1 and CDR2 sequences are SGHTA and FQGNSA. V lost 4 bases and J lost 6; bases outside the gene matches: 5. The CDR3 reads CASSSPGLAGGDTQYF. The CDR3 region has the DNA TGTGCCAGCAGCTCCCCGGGACTAGCGGGGGGTGATACGCAGTATTTT.

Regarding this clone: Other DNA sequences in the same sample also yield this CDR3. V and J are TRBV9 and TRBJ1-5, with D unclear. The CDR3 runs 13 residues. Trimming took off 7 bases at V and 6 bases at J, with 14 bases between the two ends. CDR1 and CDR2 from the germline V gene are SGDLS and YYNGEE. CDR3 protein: CASAIGTGQPQHF. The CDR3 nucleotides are TGTGCCAGCGCGATTGGAACGGGTCAGCCCCAGCATTTT.

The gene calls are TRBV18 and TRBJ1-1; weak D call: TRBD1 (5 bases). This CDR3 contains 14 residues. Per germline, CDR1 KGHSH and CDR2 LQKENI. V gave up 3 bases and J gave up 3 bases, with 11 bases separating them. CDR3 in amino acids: CASSPKGSDTEAFF. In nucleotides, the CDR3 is TGTGCCAGCTCACCGAAGGGGTCGGACACTGAAGCTTTCTTT.

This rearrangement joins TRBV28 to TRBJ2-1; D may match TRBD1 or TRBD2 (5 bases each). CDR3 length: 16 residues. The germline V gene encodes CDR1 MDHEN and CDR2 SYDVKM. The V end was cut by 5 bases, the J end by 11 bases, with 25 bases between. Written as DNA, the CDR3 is TGTGCCAGCAGTCCGTCCGGGACGATCGTCAACGGTAAGCAGTTCTTC. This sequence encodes CASSPSGTIVNGKQFF.

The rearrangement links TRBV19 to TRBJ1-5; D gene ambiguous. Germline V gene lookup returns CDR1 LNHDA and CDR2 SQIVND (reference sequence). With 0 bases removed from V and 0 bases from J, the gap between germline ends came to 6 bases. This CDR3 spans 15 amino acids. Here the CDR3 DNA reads TGTGCCAGTAGTATAGACAAGAATAGCAATCAGCCCCAGCATTTT. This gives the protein CASSIDKNSNQPQHF.

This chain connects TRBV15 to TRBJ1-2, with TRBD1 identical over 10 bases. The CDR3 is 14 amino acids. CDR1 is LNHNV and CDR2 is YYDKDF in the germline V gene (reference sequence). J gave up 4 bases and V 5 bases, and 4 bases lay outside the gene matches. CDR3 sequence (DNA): TGTGCCACCAGCGGGACAGGGGATTTCTATGGCTACACCTTC. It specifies CATSGTGDFYGYTF.

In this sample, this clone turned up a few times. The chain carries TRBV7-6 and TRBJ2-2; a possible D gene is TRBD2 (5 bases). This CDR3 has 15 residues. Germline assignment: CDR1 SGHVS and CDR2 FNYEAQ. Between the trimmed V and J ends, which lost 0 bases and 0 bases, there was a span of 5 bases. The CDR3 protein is CASSLALANTGELFF. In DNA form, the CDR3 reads TGTGCCAGCAGCTTAGCACTAGCGAACACCGGGGAGCTGTTTTTT.

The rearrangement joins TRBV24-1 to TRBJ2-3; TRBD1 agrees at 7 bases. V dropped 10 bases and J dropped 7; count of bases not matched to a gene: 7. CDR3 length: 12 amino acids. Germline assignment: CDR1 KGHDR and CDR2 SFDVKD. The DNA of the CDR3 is TGTGCCACGGGGACAGAGTTTAATACGCAGTATTTT. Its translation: CATGTEFNTQYF.

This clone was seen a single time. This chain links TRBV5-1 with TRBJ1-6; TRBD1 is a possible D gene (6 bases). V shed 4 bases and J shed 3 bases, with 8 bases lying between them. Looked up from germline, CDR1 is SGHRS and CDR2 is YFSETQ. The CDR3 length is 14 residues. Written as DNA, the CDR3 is TGCGCCAGCAGCCTGGACAGCTATAATTCACCCCTCCACTTT. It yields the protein CASSLDSYNSPLHF.

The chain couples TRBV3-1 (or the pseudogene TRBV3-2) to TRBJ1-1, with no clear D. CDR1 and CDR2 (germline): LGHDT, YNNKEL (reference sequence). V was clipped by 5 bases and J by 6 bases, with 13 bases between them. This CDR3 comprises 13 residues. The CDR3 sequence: CASSASVPAEAFF. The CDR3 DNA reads TGTGCCAGCAGCGCATCCGTCCCGGCTGAAGCTTTCTTT.

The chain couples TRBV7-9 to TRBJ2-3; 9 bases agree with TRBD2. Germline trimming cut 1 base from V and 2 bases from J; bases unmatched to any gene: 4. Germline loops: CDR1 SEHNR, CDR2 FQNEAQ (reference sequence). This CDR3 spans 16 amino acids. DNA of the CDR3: TGTGCCAGCAGCTTAGGCCCTAGCGGGGACACAGATACGCAGTATTTT. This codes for CASSLGPSGDTDTQYF. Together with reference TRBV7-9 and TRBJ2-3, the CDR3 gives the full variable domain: DTGVSQNPRHKITKRGQNVTFRCDPISEHNRLYWYRQTLGQGPEFLTYFQNEAQLEKSRLLSDRFSAERPKGSFSTLEIQRTEQGDSAMYLCASSLGPSGDTDTQYFGPGTRLTVL.

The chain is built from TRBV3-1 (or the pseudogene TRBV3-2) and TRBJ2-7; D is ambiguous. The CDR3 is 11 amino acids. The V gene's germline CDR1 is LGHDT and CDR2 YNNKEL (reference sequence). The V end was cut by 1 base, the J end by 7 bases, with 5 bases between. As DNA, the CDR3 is TGTGCCAGCAGCCAAGGGGGAGAGCAGTACTTC. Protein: CASSQGGEQYF.